This T cell receptor beta chain originates from a study of graft-versus-host responses after intestinal transplantation. Study-level information: Transplantation in recipients was multivisceral, liver-intestinal, or isolated intestinal. General study findings and limits: Some GvH clones were seen earlier in gut or blood, suggesting intestinal origin. Early HvG declines after transplant were associated with peak circulating GvH clone levels.

The CDR3 spans 18 residues. TCRdb's copy holds only in-frame clones and misses some; the assay was immunoSEQ multiplex PCR. The sample has roughly 29,000 clones; 90% to 95% are singletons. As to this clone: What it binds is unknown.

This chain joins TRBV21-1 and TRBJ1-1. TRBV21-1 has pseudogene status. The sample consisted of PBMCs, taken about ten weeks after intestinal transplant. This TCR derives from a human patient who received an intestinal transplant, so some T cells may come from the graft donor. The CDR3: CASSKVYDLEGMNTEAFF. The CDR3 region has the DNA TGTGCCAGCAGCAAAGTGTACGATCTGGAGGGGATGAACACTGAAGCTTTCTTT.